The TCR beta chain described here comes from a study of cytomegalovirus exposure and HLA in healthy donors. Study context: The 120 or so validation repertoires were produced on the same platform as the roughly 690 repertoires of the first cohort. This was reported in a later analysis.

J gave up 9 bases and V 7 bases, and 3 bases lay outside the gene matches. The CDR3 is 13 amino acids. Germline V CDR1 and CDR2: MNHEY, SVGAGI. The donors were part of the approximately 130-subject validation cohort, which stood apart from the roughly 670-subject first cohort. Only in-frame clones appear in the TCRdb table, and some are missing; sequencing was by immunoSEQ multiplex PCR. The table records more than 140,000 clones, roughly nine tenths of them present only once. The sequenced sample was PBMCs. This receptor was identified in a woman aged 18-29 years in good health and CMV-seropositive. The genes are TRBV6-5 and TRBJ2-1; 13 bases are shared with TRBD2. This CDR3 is CASTRTSGSEQFF. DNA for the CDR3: TGTGCCAGCACCCGGACTAGCGGGAGTGAGCAGTTCTTC.